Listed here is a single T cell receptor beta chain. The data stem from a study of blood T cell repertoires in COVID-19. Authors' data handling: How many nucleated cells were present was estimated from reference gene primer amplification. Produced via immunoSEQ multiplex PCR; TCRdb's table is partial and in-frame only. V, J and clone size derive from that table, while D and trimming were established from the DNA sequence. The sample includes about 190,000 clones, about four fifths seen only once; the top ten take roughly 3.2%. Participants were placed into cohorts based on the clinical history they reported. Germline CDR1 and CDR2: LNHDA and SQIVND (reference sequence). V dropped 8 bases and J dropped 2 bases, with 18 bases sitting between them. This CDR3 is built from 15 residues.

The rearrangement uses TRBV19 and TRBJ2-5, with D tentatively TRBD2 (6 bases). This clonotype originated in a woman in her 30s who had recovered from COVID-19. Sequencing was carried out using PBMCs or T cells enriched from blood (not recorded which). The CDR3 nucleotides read TGTGCCAGTTCGTATTACGCGGGACTTCAAGAGACCCAGTACTTC. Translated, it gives CASSYYAGLQETQYF.